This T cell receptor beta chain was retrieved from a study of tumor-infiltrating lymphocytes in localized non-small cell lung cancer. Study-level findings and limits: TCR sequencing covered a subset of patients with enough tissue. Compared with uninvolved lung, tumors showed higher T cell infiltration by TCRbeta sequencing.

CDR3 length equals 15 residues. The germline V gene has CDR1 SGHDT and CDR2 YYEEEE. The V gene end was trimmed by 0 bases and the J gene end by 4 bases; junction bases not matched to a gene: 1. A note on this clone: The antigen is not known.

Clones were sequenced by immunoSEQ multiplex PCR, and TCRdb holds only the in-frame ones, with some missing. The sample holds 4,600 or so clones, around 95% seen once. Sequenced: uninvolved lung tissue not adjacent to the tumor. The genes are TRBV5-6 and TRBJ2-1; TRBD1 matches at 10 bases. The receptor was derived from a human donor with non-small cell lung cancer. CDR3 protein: CASSLGTGGYNEQFF. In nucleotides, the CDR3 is TGTGCCAGCAGCTTGGGGACAGGGGGGTACAATGAGCAGTTCTTC.